The next 30 T cell receptor beta chains were all read from a single sample in a study of T cell responses to AZD1222 COVID-19 vaccine. Generated by immunoSEQ multiplex PCR, the TCRdb table keeps only in-frame clones and is missing some. This sample has 75,000 to 95,000 clones, with approximately 89% found just once. Sequences were derived from peripheral blood, sampled 28 days after the second dose of the MenACWY control vaccine. The receptors stem from an adult who received the MenACWY meningococcal vaccine as a control.

The chain carries TRBV6-2 or TRBV6-3 and TRBJ2-1, with D perhaps TRBD1 (5 bases). The CDR3 runs to 14 residues. Germline CDR1 is MNHEY and CDR2 is SVGEGT. With 3 bases removed from V and 1 base from J, the gap between germline ends came to 7 bases. Here the CDR3 DNA reads TGTGCCAGCAGTTATAGGGGTTCCTACAATGAGCAGTTCTTC. The encoded protein is CASSYRGSYNEQFF.

V is TRBV19 and J is TRBJ1-3; D not resolved. CDR1 and CDR2 (germline): LNHDA, SQIVND (reference sequence). The V and J ends lost 6 bases and 0 bases respectively, with 9 bases between them. The CDR3 contains 14 residues. The CDR3 spells CASRIGISGNTIYF. CDR3 nucleotides: TGTGCCAGTAGGATCGGGATCTCTGGAAACACCATATATTTT.

A remark on this clone: An end of the junction differs from the germline gene, which may be a read error. V and J are TRBV5-4 and TRBJ1-1, with D maybe TRBD1 (6 bases). The CDR3 spans 16 residues. Germline-derived CDR1 and CDR2 are SGHNT and YYREEE (reference sequence). The CDR3 DNA follows: TGTGCCAGCAGATTGGGACCTCAGGGGAGGGGCGCTGAAGCTTTCTTT. Translation gives CASRLGPQGRGAEAFF.

The chain links TRBV19 to TRBJ1-1; TRBD1 is a possible D gene (5 bases). Per germline, CDR1 LNHDA and CDR2 SQIVND (reference sequence). V shed 5 bases and J shed 5 bases, with 12 bases lying between them. CDR3 length: 13 residues. CDR3 coding DNA: TGTGCCAGTAGTCCGCGGGGGGGGACTGAAGCTTTCTTT. This encodes CASSPRGGTEAFF.

This rearrangement joins TRBV7-8 to TRBJ1-4; no definite D call. V was trimmed by 1 base and J by 2 bases, leaving 14 bases between them. CDR3 length equals 17 residues. Germline V gene data show CDR1 as SGHVS and CDR2 as FQNEAQ. The chain's CDR3 is CASSLVGSPSTNEKLFF. The CDR3 DNA follows: TGTGCCAGCAGCTTAGTTGGGTCTCCCTCGACTAATGAAAAACTGTTTTTT.

V and J are TRBV5-5 and TRBJ1-5; 8 nucleotides match TRBD1. The CDR3 is made up of 14 amino acids. Germline values: CDR1 SGHKS, CDR2 YYEKEE (reference sequence). V dropped 0 bases and J dropped 7; count of bases not matched to a gene: 3. CDR3 sequence: CASSLAGGGQPQHF. CDR3 nucleotide sequence: TGTGCCAGCAGCTTGGCAGGGGGCGGACAGCCCCAGCATTTT. Together with reference TRBV5-5 and TRBJ1-5, the CDR3 gives the full variable domain: DAGVTQSPTHLIKTRGQQVTLRCSPISGHKSVSWYQQVLGQGPQFIFQYYEKEERGRGNFPDRFSARQFPNYSSELNVNALLLGDSALYLCASSLAGGGQPQHFGDGTRLSIL.

This clone was observed a single time. V gene TRBV4-1 combines with J gene TRBJ1-5; 7 nucleotides agree with TRBD1. Per germline, CDR1 MGHRA and CDR2 YSYEKL. The length of the CDR3 is 14 residues. Losses at the gene ends were 1 base for V and 6 bases for J; bases not matched to a gene: 3. The CDR3 DNA reads TGCGCCAGCAGCCAAGGACAGGGAGGTCAGCCCCAGCATTTT. Translation gives CASSQGQGGQPQHF.

The J gene is TRBJ1-5, the V gene TRBV27, with TRBD1 as a possible D gene (6 bases). Germline loops: CDR1 MNHEY, CDR2 SMNVEV (reference sequence). The CDR3 contains 13 residues. Deletions cut 7 bases from V and 6 bases from J, with 13 bases between. CDR3 coding DNA: TGTGCCAGCAATCAGGGGAAGGCTCAGCCCCAGCATTTT. It is translated as CASNQGKAQPQHF.

The chain has TRBV7-2 and TRBJ2-1; TRBD2 agrees at 10 bases. The CDR3 runs 15 residues. V shed 5 bases and J 4 bases; nucleotides not matched to a gene: 5. The germline gives CDR1 SGHTA, CDR2 FQGNSA. As DNA, the CDR3 is TGTGCCAGCAGCAACATAGCGGGGGGTTACAATGAGCAGTTCTTC. Residues: CASSNIAGGYNEQFF.

The rearrangement joins TRBV7-3 to TRBJ2-2, with a tentative D call TRBD1 (6 bases). Trimming took 6 bases from V and 4 from J, leaving 9 bases between them. The germline V gene has CDR1 SGHTA and CDR2 FQGTGA. The length of the CDR3 is 13 residues. CDR3 coding DNA: TGTGCCAGCAGTGCAGGGGTCACCGGGGAGCTGTTTTTT. This codes for CASSAGVTGELFF.

The V call is TRBV28, the J call TRBJ1-5, with D hard to call. CDR1 and CDR2 from the germline V gene are MDHEN and SYDVKM. The CDR3 runs 12 residues. V dropped 5 bases and J dropped 3 bases, with 5 bases sitting between them. CDR3 in DNA: TGTGCCAGCAGTGACAACAATCAGCCCCAGCATTTT. Protein product: CASSDNNQPQHF.

The chain uses TRBV19 and TRBJ1-5; 7 bases fit TRBD1. Germline V gene lookup returns CDR1 LNHDA and CDR2 SQIVND (reference sequence). V gave up 0 bases and J gave up 7 bases; unmatched junction bases: 6. The CDR3 has 15 amino acids. The CDR3 here is CASSIDHNRGQPQHF. CDR3 DNA: TGTGCCAGTAGTATAGATCATAACAGGGGCCAGCCCCAGCATTTT.

The chain combines TRBV7-2 with TRBJ1-1, with TRBD1 matching 7 bases. Germline loops: CDR1 SGHTA, CDR2 FQGNSA. This CDR3 contains 13 residues. Trimming at V came to 6 bases and at J to 6 bases, leaving 7 bases not matched to a gene. CDR3 in DNA: TGTGCCAGCAGTGATAACAGGGGCCCTGAAGCTTTCTTT. Its translation is CASSDNRGPEAFF.

The V gene is TRBV30, the J gene TRBJ1-3; D may be TRBD1 (6 bases). The CDR3 is 16 residues long. Germline V gives CDR1 GTSNPN, CDR2 SVGIG (reference sequence). V lost 1 base and J lost 1, with 14 bases in between. The CDR3 protein is CAWSDTGRGSGNTIYF. CDR3 nucleotide sequence: TGTGCCTGGAGTGACACAGGGAGGGGGTCTGGAAACACCATATATTTT. The complete variable domain, with remaining parts taken from reference TRBV30 and TRBJ1-3, reads SQTIHQWPATLVQPVGSPLSLECTVEGTSNPNLYWYRQAAGRGLQLLFYSVGIGQISSEVPQNLSASRPQDRQFILSSKKLLLSDSGFYLCAWSDTGRGSGNTIYFGEGSWLTVV.

The chain uses TRBV29-1 and TRBJ1-1; D gene ambiguous. Germline lookup yields CDR1 SQVTM and CDR2 ANQGSEA. Deletions cut 4 bases from V and 5 bases from J, with 11 bases between. The length of the CDR3 is 12 residues. Here the CDR3 reads CSVAGLGTEAFF. The DNA for the CDR3 is TGCAGCGTTGCCGGGTTGGGAACTGAAGCTTTCTTT.

The rearrangement uses TRBV28 and TRBJ1-1; 7 bases line up with TRBD1. Losses at the gene ends were 7 bases for V and 5 bases for J; bases not matched to a gene: 7. Germline V gene data show CDR1 as MDHEN and CDR2 as SYDVKM. The CDR3 extends over 13 amino acids. CDR3 coding DNA: TGTGCCAGCACAGGAGGCAGGGGGACTGAAGCTTTCTTT. Translated: CASTGGRGTEAFF.

Notes on this clone: Compared with germline, one end of the junction differs, possibly owing to a read error. V gene TRBV25-1 combines with J gene TRBJ1-6; a weak D match, TRBD1 (6 bases). CDR3 size: 15 residues. The germline V gene has CDR1 MGHDK and CDR2 SYGVNS. CDR3 loop: CASSEGTGNKSPLHF. The CDR3 nucleotides read TGTGCCAGCAGTGAAGGAACAGGGAATAAATCACCCCTCCACTTT. Complete variable domain (other parts from reference TRBV25-1 and TRBJ1-6): EADIYQTPRYLVIGTGKKITLECSQTMGHDKMYWYQQDPGMELHLIHYSYGVNSTEKGDLSSESTVSRIRTEHFPLTLESARPSHTSQYLCASSEGTGNKSPLHFGNGTRLTVT.

The chain uses TRBV19 and TRBJ1-5; no clear D. Germline V gene lookup returns CDR1 LNHDA and CDR2 SQIVND (reference sequence). Trimming removed 3 bases from V and 7 bases from J, with 13 bases in between. CDR3 length: 14 amino acids. In DNA form, the CDR3 reads TGTGCCAGTAGTATTAAGATGGGTCAACAGCCCCAGCATTTT. Translated: CASSIKMGQQPQHF.

This sequence joins TRBV6-1 and TRBJ2-7; no clear D gene. Looked up from germline, CDR1 is MNHNS and CDR2 is SASEGT. The CDR3 runs 15 residues. V lost 0 bases and J 3 bases, leaving 12 bases between the germline ends. The CDR3 spells CASSEALGSFYEQYF. The CDR3, as DNA: TGTGCCAGCAGTGAAGCGCTAGGCTCTTTCTACGAGCAGTACTTC.

This chain joins TRBV3-1 (or the pseudogene TRBV3-2) and TRBJ2-3; perhaps TRBD1 as D (6 bases). V was pared by 3 bases and J by 2 bases, with 9 bases between. The CDR3 length is 14 residues. From germline, CDR1 is LGHDT and CDR2 YNNKEL (reference sequence). CDR3: CASSQGANTDTQYF. The CDR3 DNA is TGTGCCAGCAGCCAGGGGGCTAACACAGATACGCAGTATTTT.

This chain joins TRBV9 and TRBJ1-1, with 9 positions matching TRBD1. In germline, CDR1 is SGDLS, CDR2 YYNGEE. V dropped 7 bases and J dropped 2; count of bases not matched to a gene: 9. The CDR3 length is 15 residues. CDR3 nucleotides: TGTGCCAGCGGTACCGGGACAGGGCTTAACACTGAAGCTTTCTTT. The encoded protein is CASGTGTGLNTEAFF.

The chain joins TRBV18 to TRBJ2-2; the match to TRBD1 covers 11 bases. The CDR3 runs 16 residues. CDR1 KGHSH and CDR2 LQKENI come from the germline V gene. Trimming removed 3 bases from V and 3 bases from J; junction bases left unmatched: 3. The CDR3 region has the DNA TGTGCCAGCTCACCGGGACAGGGGGTTGACACCGGGGAGCTGTTTTTT. Translating gives CASSPGQGVDTGELFF.

The table lists this clone with a count of one. The J gene is TRBJ2-3, the V gene TRBV19; D perhaps matches TRBD2 (6 bases). CDR3 size: 13 residues. The germline V gene has CDR1 LNHDA and CDR2 SQIVND (reference sequence). The V and J ends lost 5 bases and 6 bases respectively, with 12 bases between them. DNA of the CDR3: TGTGCCAGTAGTCTGGAGGGCCGGGATACGCAGTATTTT. Protein: CASSLEGRDTQYF.

The chain employs TRBV2 and TRBJ1-6; possible D gene TRBD1, 5 bases. This CDR3 is built from 13 residues. V lost 7 bases, J lost 9 bases, and 13 bases lay in between. CDR1 and CDR2 (germline): SNHLY, FYNNEI. The CDR3: CASKGMGVSPLHF. CDR3 nucleotides: TGTGCCAGCAAAGGGATGGGGGTTTCACCCCTCCACTTT.

V usage is TRBV5-1 and J usage is TRBJ2-3; 7 nucleotides agree with TRBD2. The CDR3 totals 16 residues. CDR1 and CDR2 from the germline V gene are SGHRS and YFSETQ. J lost 5 bases, V lost 4 bases, and 13 bases had no gene match. CDR3 protein: CASSPDPGGAQDTQYF. CDR3 nucleotides: TGCGCCAGCAGCCCCGACCCGGGAGGAGCACAAGATACGCAGTATTTT. The full variable domain, rest sourced from reference TRBV5-1 and TRBJ2-3, is KAGVTQTPRYLIKTRGQQVTLSCSPISGHRSVSWYQQTPGQGLQFLFEYFSETQRNKGNFPGRFSGRQFSNSRSEMNVSTLELGDSALYLCASSPDPGGAQDTQYFGPGTRLTVL.

V is TRBV2 and J is TRBJ2-5; D possibly corresponds to TRBD2 (6 bases). Germline loops: CDR1 SNHLY, CDR2 FYNNEI. The CDR3 is 16 residues long. Trimming took off 7 bases at V and 1 base at J, with 19 bases between the two ends. CDR3 nucleotides: TGTGCCAGCATTTCCGGGACTCGCTTCGCCCAAGAGACCCAGTACTTC. Translated, it gives CASISGTRFAQETQYF. Drawing the rest from reference TRBV2 and TRBJ2-5, the complete variable domain is EPEVTQTPSHQVTQMGQEVILRCVPISNHLYFYWYRQILGQKVEFLVSFYNNEISEKSEIFDDQFSVERPDGSNFTLKIRSTKLEDSAMYFCASISGTRFAQETQYFGPGTRLLVL.

The genes are TRBV4-3 and TRBJ1-5; D possibly corresponds to TRBD1 (5 bases). Trimming removed 1 base from V and 0 bases from J, with 16 bases in between. CDR3 length equals 18 residues. CDR1 is LGHNA, CDR2 YSLEER, per germline. CDR3 sequence: CASSQAIGTGNSNQPQHF. CDR3 in DNA: TGCGCCAGCAGCCAAGCCATAGGTACAGGTAATAGCAATCAGCCCCAGCATTTT.

The genes are TRBV6-5 and TRBJ1-5; no clear D gene. Trimming took off 6 bases at V and 5 bases at J, with 17 bases between the two ends. Germline-derived CDR1 and CDR2 are MNHEY and SVGAGI. This CDR3 has 15 amino acids. The CDR3 coding sequence is TGTGCCAGCAGCTCTTCGTGGCGGGGAGATCAGCCCCAGCATTTT. It codes for CASSSSWRGDQPQHF.

The genes are TRBV6-5 and TRBJ1-1; D ambiguous. The CDR3 length is 14 residues. Germline V CDR1 and CDR2: MNHEY, SVGAGI. The ends were cut back, 4 bases at V and 2 bases at J, with 11 bases in the middle. CDR3 sequence (DNA): TGTGCCAGCAGTTTTGAGGCTGTTAACACTGAAGCTTTCTTT. Its translation: CASSFEAVNTEAFF.

Written as DNA, the CDR3 is TGTGCCAGCAGCTTAGGAGTCCGCACATATGAGCAGTTCTTC. Translating gives CASSLGVRTYEQFF. The chain links TRBV11-2 to TRBJ2-1; D is ambiguous. Germline V gives CDR1 SGHAT, CDR2 FQNNGV. V gave up 1 base and J gave up 8 bases, with 12 bases separating them. This CDR3 has 14 residues.